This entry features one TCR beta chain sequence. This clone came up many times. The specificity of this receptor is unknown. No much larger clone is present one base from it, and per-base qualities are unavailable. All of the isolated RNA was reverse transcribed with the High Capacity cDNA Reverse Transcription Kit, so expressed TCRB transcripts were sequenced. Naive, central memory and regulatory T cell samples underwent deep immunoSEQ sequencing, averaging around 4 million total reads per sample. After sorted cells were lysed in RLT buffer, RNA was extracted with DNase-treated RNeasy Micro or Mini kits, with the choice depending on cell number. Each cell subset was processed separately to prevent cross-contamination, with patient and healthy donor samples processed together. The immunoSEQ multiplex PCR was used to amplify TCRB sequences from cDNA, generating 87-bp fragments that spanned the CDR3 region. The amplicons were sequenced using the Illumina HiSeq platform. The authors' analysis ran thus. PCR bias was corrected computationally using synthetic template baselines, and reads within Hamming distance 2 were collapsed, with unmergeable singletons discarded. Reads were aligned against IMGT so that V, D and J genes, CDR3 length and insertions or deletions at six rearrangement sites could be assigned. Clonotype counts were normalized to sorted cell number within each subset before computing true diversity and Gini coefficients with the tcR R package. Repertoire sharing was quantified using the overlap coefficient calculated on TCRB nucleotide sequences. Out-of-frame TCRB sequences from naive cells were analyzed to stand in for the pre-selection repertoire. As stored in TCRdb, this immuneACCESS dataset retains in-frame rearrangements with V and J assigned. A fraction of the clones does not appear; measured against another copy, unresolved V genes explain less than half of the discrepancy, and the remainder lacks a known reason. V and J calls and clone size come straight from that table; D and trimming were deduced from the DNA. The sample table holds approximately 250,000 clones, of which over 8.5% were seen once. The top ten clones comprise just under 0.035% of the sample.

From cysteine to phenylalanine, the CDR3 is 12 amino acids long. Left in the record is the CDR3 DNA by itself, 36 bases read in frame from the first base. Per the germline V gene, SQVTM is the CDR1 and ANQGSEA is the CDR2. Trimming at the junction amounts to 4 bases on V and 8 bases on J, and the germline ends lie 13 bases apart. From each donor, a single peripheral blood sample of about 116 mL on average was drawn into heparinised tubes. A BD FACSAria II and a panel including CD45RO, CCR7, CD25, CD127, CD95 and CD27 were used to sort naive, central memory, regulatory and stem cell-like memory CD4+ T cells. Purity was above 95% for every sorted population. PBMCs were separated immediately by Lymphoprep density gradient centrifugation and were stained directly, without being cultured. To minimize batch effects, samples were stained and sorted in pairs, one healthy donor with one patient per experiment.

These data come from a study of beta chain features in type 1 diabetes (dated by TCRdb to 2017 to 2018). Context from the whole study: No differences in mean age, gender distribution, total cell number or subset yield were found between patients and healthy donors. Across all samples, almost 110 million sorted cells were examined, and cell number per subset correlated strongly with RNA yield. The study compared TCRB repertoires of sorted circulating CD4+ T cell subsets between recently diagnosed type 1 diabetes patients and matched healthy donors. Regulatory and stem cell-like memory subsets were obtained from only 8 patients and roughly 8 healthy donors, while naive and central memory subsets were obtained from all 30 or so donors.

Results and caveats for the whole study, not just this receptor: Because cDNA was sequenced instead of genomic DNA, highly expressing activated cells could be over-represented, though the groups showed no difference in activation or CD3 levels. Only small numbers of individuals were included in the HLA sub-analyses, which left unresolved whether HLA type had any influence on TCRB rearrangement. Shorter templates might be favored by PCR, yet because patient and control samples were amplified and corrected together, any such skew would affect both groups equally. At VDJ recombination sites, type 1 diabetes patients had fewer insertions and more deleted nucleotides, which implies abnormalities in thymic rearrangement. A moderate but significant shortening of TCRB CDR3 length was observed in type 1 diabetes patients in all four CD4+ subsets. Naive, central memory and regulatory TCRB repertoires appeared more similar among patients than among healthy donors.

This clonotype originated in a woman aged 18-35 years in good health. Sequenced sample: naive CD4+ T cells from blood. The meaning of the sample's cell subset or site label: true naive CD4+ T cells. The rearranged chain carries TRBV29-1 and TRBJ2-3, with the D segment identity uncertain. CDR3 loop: CSVGAPHPTQYF. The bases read TGCAGCGTTGGGGCTCCCCACCCTACGCAGTATTTT.